This paragraph covers one T cell receptor (beta chain) sequence. This record belongs to a study of T cells expressing NK-cell markers. TCRdb re-called the 5' RACE reads and catalogs CDR3 proteins one per entry, DNA excluded. The sample has 150,000 or so distinct CDR3 sequences. CDR1 and CDR2 from the germline V gene are DFQATT and SNEGSKA (reference sequence). The CDR3 is 15 amino acids. The specimen was blood T cells: a sorted CD56 or NKG2C T cell subset, CD4+ or CD8+ T cells, or bulk PBMC T cells (not recorded which). The sequence was obtained from a woman between 18 and 70 years old in good health. The chain is built from TRBV20-1 and TRBJ1-1; TCRdb's D call of TRBD1 is untestable without DNA. The CDR3 loop reads CSARGAGGPNTEAFF.